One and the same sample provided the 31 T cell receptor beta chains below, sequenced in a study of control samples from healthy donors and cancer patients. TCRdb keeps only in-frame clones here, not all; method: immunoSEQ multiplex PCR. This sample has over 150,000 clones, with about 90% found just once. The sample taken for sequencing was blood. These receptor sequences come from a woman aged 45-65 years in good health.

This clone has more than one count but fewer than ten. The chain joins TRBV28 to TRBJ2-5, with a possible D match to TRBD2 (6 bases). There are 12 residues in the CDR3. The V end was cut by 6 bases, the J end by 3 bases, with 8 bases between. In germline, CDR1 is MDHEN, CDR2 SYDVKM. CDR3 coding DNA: TGTGCCAGCAGGTGGGAGGAAGAGACCCAGTACTTC. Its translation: CASRWEEETQYF.

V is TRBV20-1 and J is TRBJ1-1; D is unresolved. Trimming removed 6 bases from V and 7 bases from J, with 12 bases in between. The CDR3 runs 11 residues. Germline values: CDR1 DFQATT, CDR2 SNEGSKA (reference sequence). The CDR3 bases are TGCAGTGCCATCCCGTCCGGTGAAGCTTTCTTT. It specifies CSAIPSGEAFF.

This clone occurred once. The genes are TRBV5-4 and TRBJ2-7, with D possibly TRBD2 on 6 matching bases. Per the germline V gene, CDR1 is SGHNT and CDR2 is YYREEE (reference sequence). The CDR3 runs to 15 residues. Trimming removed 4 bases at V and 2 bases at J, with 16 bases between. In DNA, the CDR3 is TGTGCCAGCAGCCCGACCGGGACTGTTGCCTACGAGCAGTACTTC. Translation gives CASSPTGTVAYEQYF. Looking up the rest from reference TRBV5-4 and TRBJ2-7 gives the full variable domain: ETGVTQSPTHLIKTRGQQVTLRCSSQSGHNTVSWYQQALGQGPQFIFQYYREEENGRGNFPPRFSGLQFPNYSSELNVNALELDDSALYLCASSPTGTVAYEQYFGPGTRLTVT.

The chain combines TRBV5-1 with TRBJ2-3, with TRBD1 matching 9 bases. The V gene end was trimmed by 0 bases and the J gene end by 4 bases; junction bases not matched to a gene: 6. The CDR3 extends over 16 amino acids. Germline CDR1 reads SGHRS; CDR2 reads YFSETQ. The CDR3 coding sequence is TGCGCCAGCAGCTTGGGGGACACAGGGGGCGCAGATACGCAGTATTTT. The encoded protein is CASSLGDTGGADTQYF.

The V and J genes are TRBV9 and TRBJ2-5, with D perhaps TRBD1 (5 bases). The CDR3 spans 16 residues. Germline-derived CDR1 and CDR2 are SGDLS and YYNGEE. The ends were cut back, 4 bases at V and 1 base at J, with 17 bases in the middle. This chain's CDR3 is CASSLTPLRAQETQYF. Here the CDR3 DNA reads TGTGCCAGCAGCCTAACCCCGCTCAGGGCCCAAGAGACCCAGTACTTC.

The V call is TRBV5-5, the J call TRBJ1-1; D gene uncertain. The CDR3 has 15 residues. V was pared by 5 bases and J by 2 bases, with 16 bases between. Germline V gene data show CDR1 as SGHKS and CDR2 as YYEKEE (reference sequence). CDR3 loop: CASSPYYRGNTEAFF. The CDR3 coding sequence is TGTGCCAGCAGTCCCTACTATCGGGGAAACACTGAAGCTTTCTTT. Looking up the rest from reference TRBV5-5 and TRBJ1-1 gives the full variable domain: DAGVTQSPTHLIKTRGQQVTLRCSPISGHKSVSWYQQVLGQGPQFIFQYYEKEERGRGNFPDRFSARQFPNYSSELNVNALLLGDSALYLCASSPYYRGNTEAFFGQGTRLTVV.

CDR3 bases: TGTGCCTGGAGTTCCCCCGGGGGAAGACCTAACTATGGCTACACCTTC. Its protein is CAWSSPGGRPNYGYTF. V usage is TRBV30 and J usage is TRBJ1-2, with D possibly being TRBD1 (5 bases). Looked up from germline, CDR1 is GTSNPN and CDR2 is SVGIG (reference sequence). The length of the CDR3 is 16 residues. V was cut by 2 bases and J by 0 bases, with 16 bases left in between.

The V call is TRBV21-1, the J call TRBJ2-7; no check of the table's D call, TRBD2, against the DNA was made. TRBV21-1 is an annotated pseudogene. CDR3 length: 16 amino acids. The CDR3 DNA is TGTGCCAGCAGCCCCGGGGTTAGCGGGAGGGCGTGGGAGCAGTACTTC. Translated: CASSPGVSGRAWEQYF.

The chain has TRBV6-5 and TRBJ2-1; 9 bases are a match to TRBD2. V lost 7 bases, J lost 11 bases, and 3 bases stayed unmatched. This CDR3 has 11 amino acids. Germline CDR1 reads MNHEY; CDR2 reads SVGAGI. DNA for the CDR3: TGTGCCAGCAACGCGGGGGGGAAGCAGTTCTTC. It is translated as CASNAGGKQFF.

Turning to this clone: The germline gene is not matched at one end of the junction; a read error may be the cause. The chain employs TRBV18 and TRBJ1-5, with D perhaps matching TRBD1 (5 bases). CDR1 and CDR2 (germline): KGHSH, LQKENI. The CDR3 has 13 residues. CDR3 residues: CASAPGRDQPQHF. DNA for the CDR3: TGTGCCAGCGCACCCGGCAGGGATCAGCCCCAGCATTTT.

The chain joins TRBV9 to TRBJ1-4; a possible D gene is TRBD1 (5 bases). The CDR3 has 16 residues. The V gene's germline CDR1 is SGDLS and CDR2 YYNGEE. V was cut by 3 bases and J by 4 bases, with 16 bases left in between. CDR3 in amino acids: CASSGEAQGLNEKLFF. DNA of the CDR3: TGTGCCAGCAGCGGCGAGGCCCAGGGACTTAATGAAAAACTGTTTTTT.

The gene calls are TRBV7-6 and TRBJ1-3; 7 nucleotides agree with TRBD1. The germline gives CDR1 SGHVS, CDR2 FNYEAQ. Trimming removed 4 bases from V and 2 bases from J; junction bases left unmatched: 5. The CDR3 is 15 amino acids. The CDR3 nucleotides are TGTGCCAGCAGCTCCTCGACAGGGCCTGGAAACACCATATATTTT. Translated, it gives CASSSSTGPGNTIYF.

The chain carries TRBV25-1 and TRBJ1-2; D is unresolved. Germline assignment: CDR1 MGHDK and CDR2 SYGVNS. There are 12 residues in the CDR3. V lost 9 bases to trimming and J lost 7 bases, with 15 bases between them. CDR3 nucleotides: TGTGCCAGTTCTAATACGGTGGGTGGCTACACCTTC. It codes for CASSNTVGGYTF.

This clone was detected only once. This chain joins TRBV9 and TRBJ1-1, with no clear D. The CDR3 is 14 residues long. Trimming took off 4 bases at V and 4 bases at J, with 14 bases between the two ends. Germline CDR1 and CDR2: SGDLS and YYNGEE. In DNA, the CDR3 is TGTGCCAGCAGCCCCCCAACTTCGGGCACTGAAGCTTTCTTT. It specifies CASSPPTSGTEAFF.

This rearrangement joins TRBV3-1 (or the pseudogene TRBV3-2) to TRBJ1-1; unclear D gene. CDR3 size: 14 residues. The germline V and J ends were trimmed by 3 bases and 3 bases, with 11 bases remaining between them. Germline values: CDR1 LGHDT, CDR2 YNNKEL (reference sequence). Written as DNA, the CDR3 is TGTGCCAGCAGCCAGCTAATGAGGTACACTGAAGCTTTCTTT. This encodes CASSQLMRYTEAFF.

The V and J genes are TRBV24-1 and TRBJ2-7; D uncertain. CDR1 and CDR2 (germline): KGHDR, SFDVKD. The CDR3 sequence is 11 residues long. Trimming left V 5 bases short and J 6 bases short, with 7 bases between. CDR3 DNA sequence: TGTGCCACCAGTGCCTGGGTCGAGCAGTACTTC. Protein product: CATSAWVEQYF.

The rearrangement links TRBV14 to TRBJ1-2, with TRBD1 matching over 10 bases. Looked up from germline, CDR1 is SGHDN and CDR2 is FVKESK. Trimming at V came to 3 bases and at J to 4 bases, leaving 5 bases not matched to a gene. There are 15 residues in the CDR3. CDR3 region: CASSHPGQGFYGYTF. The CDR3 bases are TGTGCCAGCAGCCATCCGGGACAGGGGTTCTATGGCTACACCTTC.

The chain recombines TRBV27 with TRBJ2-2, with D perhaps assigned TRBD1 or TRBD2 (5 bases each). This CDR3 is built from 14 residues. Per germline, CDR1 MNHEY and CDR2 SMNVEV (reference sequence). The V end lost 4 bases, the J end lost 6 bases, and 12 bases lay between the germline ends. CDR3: CASSSGTDSGELFF. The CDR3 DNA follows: TGTGCCAGCAGTTCCGGGACCGACTCCGGGGAGCTGTTTTTT.

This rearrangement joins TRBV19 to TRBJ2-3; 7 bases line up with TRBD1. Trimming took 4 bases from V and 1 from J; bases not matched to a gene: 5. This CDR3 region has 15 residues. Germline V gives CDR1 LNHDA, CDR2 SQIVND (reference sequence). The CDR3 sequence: CASSRDRVGTDTQYF. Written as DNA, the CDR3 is TGTGCCAGTAGTAGAGACAGGGTGGGCACAGATACGCAGTATTTT.

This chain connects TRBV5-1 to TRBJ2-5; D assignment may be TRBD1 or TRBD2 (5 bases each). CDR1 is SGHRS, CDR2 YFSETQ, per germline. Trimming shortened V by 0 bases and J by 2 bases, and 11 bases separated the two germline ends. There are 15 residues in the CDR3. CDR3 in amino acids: CASSLAGAIQETQYF. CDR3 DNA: TGCGCCAGCAGCTTGGCCGGGGCTATTCAAGAGACCCAGTACTTC.

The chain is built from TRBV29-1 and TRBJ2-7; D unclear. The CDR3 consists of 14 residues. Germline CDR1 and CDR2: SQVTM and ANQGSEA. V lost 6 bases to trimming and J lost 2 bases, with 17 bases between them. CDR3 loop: CSVQTSNHAYEQYF. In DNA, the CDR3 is TGCAGCGTCCAAACTTCTAACCATGCCTACGAGCAGTACTTC.

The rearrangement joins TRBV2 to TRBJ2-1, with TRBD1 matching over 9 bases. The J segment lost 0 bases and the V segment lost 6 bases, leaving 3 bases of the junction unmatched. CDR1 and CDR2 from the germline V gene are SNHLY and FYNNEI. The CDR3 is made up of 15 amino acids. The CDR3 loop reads CASRDRGLSYNEQFF. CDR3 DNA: TGTGCCAGCAGGGACAGGGGACTCTCCTACAATGAGCAGTTCTTC.

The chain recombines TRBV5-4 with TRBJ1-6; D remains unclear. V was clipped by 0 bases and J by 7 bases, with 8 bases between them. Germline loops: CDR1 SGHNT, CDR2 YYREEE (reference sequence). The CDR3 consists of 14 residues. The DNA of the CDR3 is TGTGCCAGCAGCTTGGAACTGGGGAATTCACCCCTCCACTTT. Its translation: CASSLELGNSPLHF.

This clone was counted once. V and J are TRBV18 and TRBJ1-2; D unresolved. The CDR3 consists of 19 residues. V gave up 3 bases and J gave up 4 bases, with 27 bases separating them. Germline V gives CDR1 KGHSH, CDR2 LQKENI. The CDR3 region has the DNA TGTGCCAGCTCACCCACGGGAGCAGAAACACCACCTTTTGGCTATGGCTACACCTTC. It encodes CASSPTGAETPPFGYGYTF.

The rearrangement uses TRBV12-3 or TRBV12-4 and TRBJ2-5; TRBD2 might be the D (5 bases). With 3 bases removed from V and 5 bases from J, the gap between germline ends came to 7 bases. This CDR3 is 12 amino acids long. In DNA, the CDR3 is TGTGCCAGCAGTTTTAGCGCGGAGACCCAGTACTTC. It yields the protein CASSFSAETQYF.

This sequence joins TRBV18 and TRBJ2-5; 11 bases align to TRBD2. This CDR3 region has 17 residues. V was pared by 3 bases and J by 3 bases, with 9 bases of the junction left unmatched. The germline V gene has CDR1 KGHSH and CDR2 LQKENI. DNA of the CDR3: TGTGCCAGCTCACCGCTTAGTCAACTAGCGGGGGAAGAGACCCAGTACTTC. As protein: CASSPLSQLAGEETQYF.

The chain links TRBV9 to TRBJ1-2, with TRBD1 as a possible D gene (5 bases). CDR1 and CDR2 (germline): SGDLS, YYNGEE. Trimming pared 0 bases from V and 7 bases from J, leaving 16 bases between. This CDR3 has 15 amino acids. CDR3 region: CASSVAGGETAGYTF. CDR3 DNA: TGTGCCAGCAGCGTAGCGGGGGGGGAGACCGCTGGCTACACCTTC.

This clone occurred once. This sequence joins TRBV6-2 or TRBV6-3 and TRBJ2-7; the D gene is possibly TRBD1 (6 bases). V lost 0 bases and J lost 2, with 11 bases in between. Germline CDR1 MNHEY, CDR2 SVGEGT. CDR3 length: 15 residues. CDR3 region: CASSYSQQGTYEQYF. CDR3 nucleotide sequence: TGTGCCAGCAGTTACTCACAACAGGGAACCTACGAGCAGTACTTC.

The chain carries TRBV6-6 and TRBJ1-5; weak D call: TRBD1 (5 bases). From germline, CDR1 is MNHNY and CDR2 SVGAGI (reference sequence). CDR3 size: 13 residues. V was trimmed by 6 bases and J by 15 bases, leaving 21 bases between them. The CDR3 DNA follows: TGTGCCAGCAGAAACCCGGTGGGAGGGGTAACGCATTTT. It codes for CASRNPVGGVTHF.

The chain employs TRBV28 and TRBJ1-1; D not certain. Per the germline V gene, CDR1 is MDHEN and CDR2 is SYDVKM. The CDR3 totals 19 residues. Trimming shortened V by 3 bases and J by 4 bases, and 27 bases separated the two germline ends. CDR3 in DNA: TGTGCCAGCAGTTTTCCCGGACTGGGAACACTAGGAAGTGGCACTGAAGCTTTCTTT. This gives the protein CASSFPGLGTLGSGTEAFF.

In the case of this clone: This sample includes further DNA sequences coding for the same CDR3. CDR3 amino acids: CASSLAGAGETQYF. DNA of the CDR3: TGTGCCAGCAGCTTGGCGGGGGCGGGAGAGACCCAGTACTTC. The V gene is TRBV5-4, the J gene TRBJ2-5; D could derive from TRBD1 or TRBD2 (6 bases each). CDR3 length: 14 amino acids. Trimming cost V 0 bases and J 4 bases, with 10 bases left between them. Germline assignment: CDR1 SGHNT and CDR2 YYREEE (reference sequence). Together with reference TRBV5-4 and TRBJ2-5, the CDR3 gives the full variable domain: ETGVTQSPTHLIKTRGQQVTLRCSSQSGHNTVSWYQQALGQGPQFIFQYYREEENGRGNFPPRFSGLQFPNYSSELNVNALELDDSALYLCASSLAGAGETQYFGPGTRLLVL.